Listed below are T cell receptor beta chains from one sample, sequenced in a study of blood T cell repertoires in COVID-19. TCRdb keeps only in-frame clones here, not all; method: immunoSEQ multiplex PCR. The sample lists around 260,000 clones; over 70% were seen once. The sequenced sample consisted of peripheral blood. Receptors were obtained from a woman in her 40s who had recovered from COVID-19. Both conserved end residues are trimmed from each CDR3. Fields, in order: J gene, V gene, CDR3 protein.

TRBJ2-7	TRBV5-1	ASSFGTSGTPNSYEQY
TRBJ1-4	TRBV9	ASSEQGAGEKLF
TRBJ1-1	TRBV11-2	ASSLGPENTEAF
TRBJ2-7	TRBV6-6	ASSVGQGLGQY
TRBJ1-2	TRBV18	ASSERTVNYGYT
TRBJ2-6	TRBV3-1/TRBV3-2	ASARGAGANVLT
TRBJ2-1	TRBV14	ASSQETGEDYNEQF
TRBJ2-3	TRBV5-5	ASSLRDSTDTQY
TRBJ2-7	TRBV9	ASSVTTGSLGEQY
TRBJ1-6	TRBV10-2	ASSDFSTQQANSPLH
TRBJ2-5	TRBV3-1/TRBV3-2	ASSQGEVLAVKETQY
TRBJ2-7	TRBV3-1/TRBV3-2	ASSQSFTGGYEQY
TRBJ1-2	TRBV3-1/TRBV3-2	ASSQERQNYGYT
TRBJ1-1	TRBV21-1	ASSPPLSVYGGTEAF
TRBJ1-1	TRBV19	ASSIRAGRIGNTEAF
TRBJ2-6	TRBV5-1	ASSLVGTGAGANVLT
TRBJ1-1	TRBV19	ASSMQGMYSEAF
TRBJ1-2	TRBV2	ASSERGNYGYT
TRBJ2-7	TRBV20-1	SAGGQEDFSYEQY
TRBJ2-4	TRBV5-3	ARSLEGLAGGTSLQNIQY
TRBJ2-3	TRBV7-7	ASSPTASPTDTQY
TRBJ2-3	TRBV5-4	ASSLREGGTDTQY
TRBJ2-2	TRBV30	AWSPGLADTGELF
TRBJ1-2	TRBV10-3	AIRKSTETNYGYT
TRBJ2-2	TRBV9	ASSVGGNTGELF
TRBJ1-2	TRBV2	ASRGGYYGYT
TRBJ2-3	TRBV6-4	ASSASFSGSTDTQY
TRBJ1-2	TRBV7-8	ASSLGVSDRDYGYT
TRBJ1-2	TRBV19	ASSYRDRALDGYT
TRBJ2-3	TRBV6-5	ASSWARRGTDTQY
TRBJ1-2	TRBV9	ASSTHQGNYGYT
TRBJ2-7	TRBV28	ASSFLKAGYEQY
TRBJ1-2	TRBV18	ASSQNREVNDGYT
TRBJ2-2	TRBV19	ASSWDREAGELF
TRBJ1-1	TRBV7-9	ASSYRGPNTEAF
TRBJ1-2	TRBV4-1	ASSQVPSKGYT
TRBJ1-2	TRBV18	ASSPAGHPYPTFYGYT
TRBJ2-7	TRBV5-5	ASSLLRGSYEQY
TRBJ1-1	TRBV9	ASSPGQPNTEAF
TRBJ2-3	TRBV19	ASSMDSRSSTDTQY
TRBJ1-6	TRBV2	ASSDRQGSSYNSPLH
TRBJ2-5	TRBV9	ASSVGGGDGETQY
TRBJ1-1	TRBV10-3	AISDLTGRSTEAF
TRBJ1-2	TRBV27	ASSWSGDYGYT
TRBJ1-1	TRBV18	ASSPPRRGASTEAF
TRBJ1-4	TRBV5-1	ASSLGQGNLGEKLF
TRBJ2-7	TRBV9	ASSLGLAGYEQY
TRBJ1-5	TRBV4-1	ASSPRDRQTTQPQH
TRBJ2-3	TRBV6-6	ASRPGQDPYLDTQY
TRBJ2-3	TRBV9	ASSITGTGVFTDTQY
TRBJ2-1	TRBV18	ASSPWTGSNYNEQF
TRBJ2-6	TRBV29-1	SVSRPGANVLT